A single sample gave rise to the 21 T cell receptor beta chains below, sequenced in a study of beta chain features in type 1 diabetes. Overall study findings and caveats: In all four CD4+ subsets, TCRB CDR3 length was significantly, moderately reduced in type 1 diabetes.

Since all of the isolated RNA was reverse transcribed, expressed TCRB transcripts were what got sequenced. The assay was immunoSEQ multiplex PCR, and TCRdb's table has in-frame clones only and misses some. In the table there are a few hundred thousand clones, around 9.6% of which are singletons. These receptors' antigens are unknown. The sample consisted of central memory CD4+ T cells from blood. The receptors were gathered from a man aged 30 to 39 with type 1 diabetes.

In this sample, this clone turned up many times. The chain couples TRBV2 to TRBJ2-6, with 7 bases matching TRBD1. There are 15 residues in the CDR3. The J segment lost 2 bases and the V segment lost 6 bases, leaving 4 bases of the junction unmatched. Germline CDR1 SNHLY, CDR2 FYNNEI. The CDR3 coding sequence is TGTGCCAGCAGCGTACAGGGGCCTGGGGCCAACGTCCTGACTTTC. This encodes CASSVQGPGANVLTF.

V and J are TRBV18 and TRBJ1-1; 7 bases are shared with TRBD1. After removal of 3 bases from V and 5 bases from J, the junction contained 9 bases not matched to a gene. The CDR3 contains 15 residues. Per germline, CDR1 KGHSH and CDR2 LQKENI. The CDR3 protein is CASSPPLTGTTEAFF. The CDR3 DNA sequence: TGTGCCAGCTCACCGCCTTTGACAGGGACTACTGAAGCTTTCTTT.

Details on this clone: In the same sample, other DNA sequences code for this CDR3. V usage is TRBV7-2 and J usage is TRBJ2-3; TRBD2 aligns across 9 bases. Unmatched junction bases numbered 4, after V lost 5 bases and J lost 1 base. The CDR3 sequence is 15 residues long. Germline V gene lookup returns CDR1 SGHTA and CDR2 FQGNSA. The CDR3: CASSPLAGGTDTQYF. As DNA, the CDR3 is TGTGCCAGCAGCCCTTTAGCGGGGGGCACAGATACGCAGTATTTT.

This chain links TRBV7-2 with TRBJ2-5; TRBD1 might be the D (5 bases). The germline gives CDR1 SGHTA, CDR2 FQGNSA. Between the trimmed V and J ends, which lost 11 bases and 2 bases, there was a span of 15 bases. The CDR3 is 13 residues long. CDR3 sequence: CAGSRGLQETQYF. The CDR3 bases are TGTGCCGGCTCTAGGGGCCTTCAAGAGACCCAGTACTTC.

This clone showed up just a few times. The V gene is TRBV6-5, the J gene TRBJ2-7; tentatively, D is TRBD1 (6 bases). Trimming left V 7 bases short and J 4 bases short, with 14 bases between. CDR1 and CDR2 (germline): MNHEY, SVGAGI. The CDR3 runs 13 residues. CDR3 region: CASTNRQAYEQYF. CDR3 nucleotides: TGTGCCAGCACCAACAGACAGGCTTACGAGCAGTACTTC.

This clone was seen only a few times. The DNA of the CDR3 is TGTGCCAGCAGTTTAGGGGGAGGTTATACTGCGCAGTATTTT. It yields the protein CASSLGGGYTAQYF. The chain uses TRBV28 and TRBJ2-3; a weak D match, TRBD2 (6 bases). Germline CDR1 is MDHEN and CDR2 is SYDVKM. The V end was cut by 2 bases, the J end by 10 bases, with 16 bases between. This CDR3 is built from 14 residues.

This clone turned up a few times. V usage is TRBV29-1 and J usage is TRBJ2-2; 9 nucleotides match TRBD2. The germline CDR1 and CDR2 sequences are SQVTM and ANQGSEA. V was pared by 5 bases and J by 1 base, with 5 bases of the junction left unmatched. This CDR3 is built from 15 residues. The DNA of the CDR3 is TGCAGCGTTTCTACTAGCGGGTGGAACACCGGGGAGCTGTTTTTT. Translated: CSVSTSGWNTGELFF.

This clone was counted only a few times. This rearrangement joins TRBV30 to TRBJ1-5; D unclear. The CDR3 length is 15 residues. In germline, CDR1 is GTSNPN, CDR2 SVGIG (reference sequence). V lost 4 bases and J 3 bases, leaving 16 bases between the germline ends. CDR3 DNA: TGTGCCTGGAATCTGAAGGGTATGGACAATCAGCCCCAGCATTTT. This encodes CAWNLKGMDNQPQHF.

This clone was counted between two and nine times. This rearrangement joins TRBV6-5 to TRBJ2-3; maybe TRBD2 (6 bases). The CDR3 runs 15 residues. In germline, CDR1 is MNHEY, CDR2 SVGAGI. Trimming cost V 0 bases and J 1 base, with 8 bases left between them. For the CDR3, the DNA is TGTGCCAGCAGTTACTCTGCTAGCGGCACAGATACGCAGTATTTT. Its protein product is CASSYSASGTDTQYF.

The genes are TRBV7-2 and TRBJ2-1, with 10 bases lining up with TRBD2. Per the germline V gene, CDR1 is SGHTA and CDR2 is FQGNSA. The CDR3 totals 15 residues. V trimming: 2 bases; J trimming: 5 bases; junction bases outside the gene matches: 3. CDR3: CASSLWLAGDNEQFF. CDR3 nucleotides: TGTGCCAGCAGCTTATGGCTAGCGGGAGACAATGAGCAGTTCTTC. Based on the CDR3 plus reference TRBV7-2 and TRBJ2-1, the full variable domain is GAGVSQSPSNKVTEKGKDVELRCDPISGHTALYWYRQSLGQGLEFLIYFQGNSAPDKSGLPSDRFSAERTGGSVSTLTIQRTQQEDSAVYLCASSLWLAGDNEQFFGPGTRLTVL.

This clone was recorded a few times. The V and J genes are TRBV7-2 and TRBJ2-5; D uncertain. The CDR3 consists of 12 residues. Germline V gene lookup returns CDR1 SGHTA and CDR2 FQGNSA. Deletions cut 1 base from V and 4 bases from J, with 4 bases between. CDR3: CASSLGPETQYF. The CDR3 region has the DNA TGTGCCAGCAGCTTAGGTCCAGAGACCCAGTACTTC.

The CDR3 region has the DNA TGTGCCAGCAGCCTGAGCTCGGGGGGAGATGGCTACACCTTC. Translated: CASSLSSGGDGYTF. The chain combines TRBV11-2 with TRBJ1-2; D is perhaps TRBD1 (5 bases). Germline lookup yields CDR1 SGHAT and CDR2 FQNNGV. There are 14 residues in the CDR3. The V end lost 5 bases, the J end lost 6 bases, and 16 bases lay between the germline ends. The entire variable domain, with the rest obtained from reference TRBV11-2 and TRBJ1-2, is as follows: EAGVAQSPRYKIIEKRQSVAFWCNPISGHATLYWYQQILGQGPKLLIQFQNNGVVDDSQLPKDRFSAERLKGVDSTLKIQPAKLEDSAVYLCASSLSSGGDGYTFGSGTRLTVV.

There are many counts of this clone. CDR3 DNA: TGTGCCAGCAGTAAACGGGGGAGGAGGCCCTACAATGAGCAGTTCTTC. Translated: CASSKRGRRPYNEQFF. The V and J genes are TRBV28 and TRBJ2-1; tentatively, D is TRBD2 (6 bases). CDR3 length equals 16 residues. V shed 5 bases and J shed 2 bases, with 16 bases lying between them. Germline values: CDR1 MDHEN, CDR2 SYDVKM.

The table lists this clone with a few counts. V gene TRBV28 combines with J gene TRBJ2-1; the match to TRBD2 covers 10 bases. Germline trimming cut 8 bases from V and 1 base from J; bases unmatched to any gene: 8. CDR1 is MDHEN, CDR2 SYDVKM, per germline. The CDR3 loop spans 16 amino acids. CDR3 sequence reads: CASHPSGRGSYNEQFF. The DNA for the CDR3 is TGTGCCAGCCACCCAAGCGGGAGGGGGTCCTACAATGAGCAGTTCTTC.

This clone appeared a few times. CDR3 DNA sequence: TGTGCCAGCAGCTCGCCCCGGATGAACACTGAAGCTTTCTTT. It translates to CASSSPRMNTEAFF. This rearrangement joins TRBV7-2 to TRBJ1-1; D is unclear. There are 14 residues in the CDR3. Germline V gene sequence: CDR1 SGHTA, CDR2 FQGNSA. V lost 4 bases to trimming and J lost 0 bases, with 9 bases between them.

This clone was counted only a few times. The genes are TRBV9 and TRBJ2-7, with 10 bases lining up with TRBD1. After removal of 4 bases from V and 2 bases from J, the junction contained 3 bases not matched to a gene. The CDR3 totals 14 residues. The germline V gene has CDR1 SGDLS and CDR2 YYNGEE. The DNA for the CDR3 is TGTGCCAGCAGCTTTGGGACAGGGGCCTACGAGCAGTACTTC. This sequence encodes CASSFGTGAYEQYF.

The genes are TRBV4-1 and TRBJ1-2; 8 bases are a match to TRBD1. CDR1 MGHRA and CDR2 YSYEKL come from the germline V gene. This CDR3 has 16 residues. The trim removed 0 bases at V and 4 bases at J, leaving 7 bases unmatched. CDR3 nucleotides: TGCGCCAGCAGCCAAGATCCGGGACAGGCCTCCTATGGCTACACCTTC. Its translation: CASSQDPGQASYGYTF.

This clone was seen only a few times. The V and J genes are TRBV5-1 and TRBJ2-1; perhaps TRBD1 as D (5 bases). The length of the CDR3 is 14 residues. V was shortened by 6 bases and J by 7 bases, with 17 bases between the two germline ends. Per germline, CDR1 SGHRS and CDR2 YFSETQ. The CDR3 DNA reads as TGCGCCAGCAAAGGGGCAACCCAAGGGAATGAGCAGTTCTTC. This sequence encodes CASKGATQGNEQFF.

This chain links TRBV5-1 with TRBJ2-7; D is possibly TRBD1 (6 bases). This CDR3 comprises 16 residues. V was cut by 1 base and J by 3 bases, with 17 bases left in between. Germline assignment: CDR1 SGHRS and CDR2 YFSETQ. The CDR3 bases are TGCGCCAGCAGCTTGAGGGCAGGGACATCGGGCTACGAGCAGTACTTC. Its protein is CASSLRAGTSGYEQYF.

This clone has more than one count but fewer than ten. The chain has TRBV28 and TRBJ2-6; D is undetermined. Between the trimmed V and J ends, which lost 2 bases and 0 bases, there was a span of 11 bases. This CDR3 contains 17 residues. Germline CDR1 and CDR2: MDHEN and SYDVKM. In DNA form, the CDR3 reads TGTGCCAGCAGTTTAACCGCCGCAGGCTCTGGGGCCAACGTCCTGACTTTC. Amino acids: CASSLTAAGSGANVLTF.

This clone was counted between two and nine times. This chain's CDR3 is CASSFSAGGYTF. CDR3 nucleotide sequence: TGTGCCAGCAGTTTCTCTGCCGGCGGCTACACCTTC. The V gene is TRBV6-6, the J gene TRBJ1-2; no firm D call. The CDR3 extends over 12 amino acids. CDR1 is MNHNY, CDR2 SVGAGI, per germline (reference sequence). V was pared by 4 bases and J by 8 bases, with 11 bases between.